What follows are 9 T cell receptor beta chains derived from one specimen sequenced in a study of T cell responses to AZD1222 COVID-19 vaccine. TCRdb's table, derived via immunoSEQ multiplex PCR, lists solely in-frame clones and lacks some. The sample carries 200,000 to 300,000 clones, 90% to 95% recorded once. Sequencing used peripheral blood, obtained on day 0 of AZD1222 vaccination. These receptors were obtained from an adult in good health.

This chain uses TRBV10-2 with TRBJ2-3; D gene ambiguous. CDR1 and CDR2 (germline): WSHSY, SAAADI. The CDR3 contains 15 residues. Trimming took off 4 bases at V and 3 bases at J, with 14 bases between the two ends. The CDR3 is CASSVGGQRTDTQYF. Written as DNA, the CDR3 is TGCGCCAGCAGTGTGGGTGGTCAGAGGACAGATACGCAGTATTTT.

The chain joins TRBV10-3 to TRBJ2-7; TRBD1 agrees at 9 bases. V shed 10 bases, J shed 6 bases, and the junction held 16 bases outside the gene matches. Germline CDR1 reads ENHRY; CDR2 reads SYGVKD. The CDR3 spans 15 residues. CDR3 sequence: CATRTGELAVTEQYF. CDR3 coding DNA: TGTGCCACCCGGACAGGGGAATTAGCAGTGACCGAGCAGTACTTC.

The V call is TRBV6-6, the J call TRBJ2-7, with 8 nucleotides matching TRBD2. The CDR3 is 15 amino acids. CDR1 and CDR2 (germline): MNHNY, SVGAGI (reference sequence). With V trimmed by 4 bases and J by 1 base, 6 bases remained unmatched. This chain's CDR3 is CASSSWTSRSYEQYF. The CDR3 bases are TGTGCCAGCAGTTCCTGGACTAGCAGGTCCTACGAGCAGTACTTC.

V and J are TRBV20-1 and TRBJ1-2; TRBD1 is a possible D gene (5 bases). Germline lookup yields CDR1 DFQATT and CDR2 SNEGSKA (reference sequence). CDR3 length: 11 residues. The DNA for the CDR3 is TGCAGCGGGGACGGGCCGGGAGGCTACACCTTC. This encodes CSGDGPGGYTF.

The V and J genes are TRBV25-1 and TRBJ2-3, with 10 bases aligning to TRBD2. Germline CDR1 reads MGHDK; CDR2 reads SYGVNS. There are 15 residues in the CDR3. V gave up 7 bases and J gave up 8 bases; unmatched junction bases: 12. This CDR3 is CASTPRASGRGTQYF. The CDR3 nucleotides are TGTGCCAGCACCCCGAGGGCTAGCGGGAGAGGTACGCAGTATTTT.

CDR3 protein: CATSRDLGGRSYNEQFF. The CDR3 region has the DNA TGTGCCACCAGCAGAGATCTGGGGGGTAGGTCCTACAATGAGCAGTTCTTC. The V and J genes are TRBV15 and TRBJ2-1; D possibly corresponds to TRBD2 (6 bases). Germline CDR1 LNHNV, CDR2 YYDKDF (reference sequence). The CDR3 consists of 17 residues. Trimming took off 0 bases at V and 1 base at J, with 13 bases between the two ends.

This chain uses TRBV7-9 with TRBJ2-7; D is undetermined. V shed 4 bases and J shed 2 bases, with 9 bases lying between them. The germline V gene encodes CDR1 SEHNR and CDR2 FQNEAQ (reference sequence). CDR3 length equals 13 residues. The CDR3 DNA reads TGTGCCAGCAGCTATGAAGGCGCCTACGAGCAGTACTTC. Translated, it gives CASSYEGAYEQYF.

The V gene is TRBV28, the J gene TRBJ1-6; no clear D gene. V was trimmed by 3 bases and J by 6 bases, leaving 6 bases between them. The CDR3 consists of 13 residues. CDR1 MDHEN and CDR2 SYDVKM come from the germline V gene. The CDR3 DNA is TGTGCCAGCAGTTTGGGCAGTAATTCACCCCTCCACTTT. This codes for CASSLGSNSPLHF.

The chain uses TRBV7-2 and TRBJ1-1, with D possibly TRBD1 on 5 matching bases. Germline values: CDR1 SGHTA, CDR2 FQGNSA. The CDR3 runs 16 residues. V lost 1 base and J lost 6, with 18 bases in between. The DNA of the CDR3 is TGTGCCAGCAGCTTAGGAGGGCGGGGCTTCATCTCTGAAGCTTTCTTT. Its protein is CASSLGGRGFISEAFF.